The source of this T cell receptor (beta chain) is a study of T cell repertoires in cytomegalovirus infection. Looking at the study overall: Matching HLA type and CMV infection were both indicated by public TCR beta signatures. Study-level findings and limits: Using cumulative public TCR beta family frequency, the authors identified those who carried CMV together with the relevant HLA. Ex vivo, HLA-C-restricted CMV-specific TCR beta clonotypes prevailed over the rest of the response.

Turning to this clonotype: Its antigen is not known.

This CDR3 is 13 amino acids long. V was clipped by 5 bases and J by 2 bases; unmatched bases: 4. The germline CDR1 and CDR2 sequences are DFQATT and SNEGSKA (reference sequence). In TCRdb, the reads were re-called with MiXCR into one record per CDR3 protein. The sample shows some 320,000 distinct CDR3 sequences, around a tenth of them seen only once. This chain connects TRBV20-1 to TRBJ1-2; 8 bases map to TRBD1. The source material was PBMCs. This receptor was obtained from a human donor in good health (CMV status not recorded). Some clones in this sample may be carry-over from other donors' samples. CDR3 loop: CSARQGWNYGYTF. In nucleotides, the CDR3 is TGCAGTGCTCGACAGGGGTGGAACTATGGCTACACCTTC.